This T cell receptor beta chain is from a study of T cells in Graves' hyperthyroidism and ophthalmopathy. This clonotype has at least ten counts. TCR beta CDR3 regions were amplified from RNA. The TCR CDR3 first-round RT-PCR relied on the HTBI primer set. TCRdb recomputed calls from the multiplex PCR reads with MiXCR, one row per CDR3 protein. Altogether 600,000 to 700,000 distinct CDR3 sequences are present, just under 45% being singletons, with the ten largest covering less than 9%. The CDR3 is 13 amino acids. The germline V gene has CDR1 SQVTM and CDR2 ANQGSEA. Germline trimming cut 6 bases from V and 8 bases from J; bases unmatched to any gene: 12.

The genes are TRBV29-1 and TRBJ1-2; TRBD1 matches at 7 bases. The TCR originated in an adult man with Graves' disease, either hyperthyroidism or ophthalmopathy (not recorded which). The sample taken for sequencing was peripheral blood or thyroid tissue (not recorded which). CDR3 amino acids: CSVAKTGYRGYTF. The CDR3 DNA follows: TGCAGCGTAGCCAAGACAGGGTACAGGGGCTACACCTTC. Variable domain in full (rest from reference TRBV29-1 and TRBJ1-2): SAVISQKPSRDICQRGTSLTIQCQVDSQVTMMFWYRQQPGQSLTLIATANQGSEATYESGFVIDKFPISRPNLTFSTLTVSNMSPEDSSIYLCSVAKTGYRGYTFGSGTRLTVV.